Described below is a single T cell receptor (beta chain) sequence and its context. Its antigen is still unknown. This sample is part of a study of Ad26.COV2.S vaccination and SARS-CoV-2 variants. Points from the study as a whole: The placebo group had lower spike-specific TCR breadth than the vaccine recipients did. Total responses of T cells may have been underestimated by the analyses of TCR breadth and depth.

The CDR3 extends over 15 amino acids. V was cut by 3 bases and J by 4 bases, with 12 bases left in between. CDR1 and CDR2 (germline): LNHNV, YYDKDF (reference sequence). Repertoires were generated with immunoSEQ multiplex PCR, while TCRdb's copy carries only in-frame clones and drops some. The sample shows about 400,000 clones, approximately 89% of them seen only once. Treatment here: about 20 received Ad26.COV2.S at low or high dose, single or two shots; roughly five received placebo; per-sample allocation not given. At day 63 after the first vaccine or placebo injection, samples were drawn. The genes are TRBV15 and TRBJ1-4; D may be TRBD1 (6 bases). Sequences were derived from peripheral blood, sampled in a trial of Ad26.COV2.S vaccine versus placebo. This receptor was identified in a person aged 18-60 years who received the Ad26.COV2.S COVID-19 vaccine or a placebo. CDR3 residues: CATSRDGTNNEKLFF. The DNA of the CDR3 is TGTGCCACCAGCAGGGACGGGACAAATAATGAAAAACTGTTTTTT.